The rows below give T cell receptor beta chains drawn from one sample of a study of T cells after posttransplantation cyclophosphamide. Method: immunoSEQ multiplex PCR; TCRdb's copy keeps in-frame clones and lacks some. The table lists approximately 80 clones. The specimen was gut tissue, collected after allogeneic stem cell transplant with posttransplant cyclophosphamide. These receptors originate from a young adult male patient who received an allogeneic stem cell transplant from a related donor, was CMV-positive, and had acute GVHD only. The graft donor may have given rise to some T cells. Both conserved end residues are trimmed from each CDR3. The order of the fields is CDR3 length, D gene, V gene, CDR3 protein. The D gene is left open where the match is weak.

cdr3_length: 14; d_call: TRBD2; v_call: TRBV11-2; cdr3_aa: ASSWPGLASFNEQF
cdr3_length: 15; d_call: TRBD1; v_call: TRBV19; cdr3_aa: ASSIKFSGQGHYGYT
cdr3_length: 9; d_call: -; v_call: TRBV9; cdr3_aa: ASSVEYEQF
cdr3_length: 14; d_call: TRBD1; v_call: TRBV5-6; cdr3_aa: ASSIHGTGGRGELF
cdr3_length: 14; d_call: -; v_call: TRBV21-1; cdr3_aa: ASRGKYTGLTGELF
cdr3_length: 15; d_call: -; v_call: TRBV21-1; cdr3_aa: ASRAMVAHWHHQPQH
cdr3_length: 13; d_call: -; v_call: TRBV6-6; cdr3_aa: ASSYQGGNTGELF
cdr3_length: 11; d_call: -; v_call: TRBV7-8; cdr3_aa: ASSLDREGRAF
cdr3_length: 17; d_call: -; v_call: TRBV11-1; cdr3_aa: ASSHLPKAGQSRANVLT
cdr3_length: 14; d_call: TRBD1; v_call: TRBV5-6; cdr3_aa: ASSSGFGQGFYEQF
cdr3_length: 15; d_call: TRBD2; v_call: TRBV5-1; cdr3_aa: ASSLSGTSDFYNEQF
cdr3_length: 11; d_call: -; v_call: TRBV30; cdr3_aa: AWSGGRDQPQH
cdr3_length: 12; d_call: TRBD1; v_call: TRBV29-1; cdr3_aa: SVARDRGTDTQY
cdr3_length: 13; d_call: TRBD2; v_call: TRBV7-7; cdr3_aa: ASSLGTSVESELF
cdr3_length: 15; d_call: -; v_call: TRBV7-1; cdr3_aa: ASSYEGRTKSGQRLT
cdr3_length: 11; d_call: TRBD1; v_call: TRBV28; cdr3_aa: ASSRGTGYGYT
cdr3_length: 10; d_call: -; v_call: TRBV19; cdr3_aa: ASSISRNIQY
cdr3_length: 13; d_call: TRBD1; v_call: TRBV2; cdr3_aa: ASSDMVGGHSPLH
cdr3_length: 15; d_call: -; v_call: TRBV21-1; cdr3_aa: ASRLHLATPSDNEQF
cdr3_length: 13; d_call: TRBD1; v_call: TRBV5-1; cdr3_aa: ASSKPGQYPNEQF